This entry lists 21 T cell receptor beta chains sequenced from one sample in a study of regulatory T cells in long-lasting Graves disease. The time point denotes: persistent/refractory GD, antithyroid drugs over 5 years with positive TRAb. Generation of the TCR library employed RNA extracted from PBMCs. Investigators prepared the TCR beta libraries by applying iRepertoire HTBI primers and Arm-PCR of CDR3 regions. MiXCR, run by TCRdb on the multiplex PCR reads, gives a single entry per CDR3 protein. The sample consists of approximately 500,000 distinct CDR3 sequences, 20% to 25% of them appearing once. The sample consisted of peripheral blood mononuclear cells (PBMCs), taken when the disease was refractory, from a patient treated with antithyroid drugs. These receptors were obtained from a female donor with Graves disease.

The genes are TRBV29-1 and TRBJ1-2; D not certain. V was clipped by 4 bases and J by 7 bases, with 16 bases between them. The CDR3 has 13 amino acids. Germline V gene data show CDR1 as SQVTM and CDR2 as ANQGSEA. The CDR3 DNA follows: TGCAGCGTTGTGGAGCAGAGATCCGGTGGCTACACCTTC. Protein: CSVVEQRSGGYTF.

In this sample, this clonotype turned up many times. The chain uses TRBV29-1 and TRBJ1-2; D is uncertain. CDR1 SQVTM and CDR2 ANQGSEA come from the germline V gene. Deletions cut 1 base from V and 9 bases from J, with 0 bases between. This CDR3 contains 8 residues. CDR3 loop: CSVEGYTF. CDR3 nucleotides: TGCAGCGTTGAAGGCTACACCTTC.

This clonotype was detected only a few times. CDR3 DNA sequence: TGCAGCGTCTGGCAGGGTTCAGGCTACGAGCAGTACTTC. Translating gives CSVWQGSGYEQYF. The rearrangement links TRBV29-1 to TRBJ2-7; D is perhaps TRBD1 (5 bases). From germline, CDR1 is SQVTM and CDR2 ANQGSEA. The V gene lost 6 bases and the J gene lost 3 bases, with 15 bases spanning the gap. The CDR3 runs to 13 residues.

The chain employs TRBV3-1 and TRBJ2-2, with a tentative D call TRBD1 (6 bases). Germline-derived CDR1 and CDR2 are LGHDT and YNNKEL (reference sequence). V was pared by 3 bases and J by 1 base, with 12 bases between. The length of the CDR3 is 16 residues. CDR3 residues: CASSQGHLMNTGELFF. The CDR3 coding sequence is TGTGCCAGCAGCCAGGGACATCTGATGAACACCGGGGAGCTGTTTTTT.

This clonotype is a singleton in its sample. The rearrangement uses TRBV7-9 and TRBJ1-3; 8 bases fit TRBD1. The germline V gene has CDR1 SEHNR and CDR2 FQNEAQ (reference sequence). After removal of 1 base from V and 2 bases from J, the junction contained 7 bases not matched to a gene. The CDR3 totals 17 residues. This chain's CDR3 is CASSLGRQGKTGNTIYF. CDR3 DNA: TGTGCCAGCAGCTTAGGCCGACAGGGGAAGACTGGAAACACCATATATTTT.

Ten or more counts support this clonotype. Here the CDR3 reads CSVPSQGQETQYF. Written as DNA, the CDR3 is TGCAGCGTCCCCTCCCAGGGTCAAGAGACCCAGTACTTC. The chain joins TRBV29-1 to TRBJ2-5, with TRBD1 as a possible D gene (5 bases). CDR1 and CDR2 (germline): SQVTM, ANQGSEA. V was pared by 6 bases and J by 2 bases, with 13 bases between. The CDR3 consists of 13 residues.

The chain couples TRBV27 to TRBJ2-2; the match to TRBD1 covers 12 bases. This CDR3 comprises 20 residues. Trimming at V came to 2 bases and at J to 3 bases, leaving 13 bases not matched to a gene. Germline CDR1 MNHEY, CDR2 SMNVEV (reference sequence). The CDR3 region has the DNA TGTGCCAGCAGTTTAAAACCGGGACAGGGGGCGTTGGGGGACACCGGGGAGCTGTTTTTT. This sequence encodes CASSLKPGQGALGDTGELFF.

V is TRBV6-1 and J is TRBJ2-1, with 12 nucleotides matching TRBD2. The CDR3 has 14 amino acids. Trimming removed 7 bases from V and 6 bases from J; junction bases left unmatched: 4. Looked up from germline, CDR1 is MNHNS and CDR2 is SASEGT. In nucleotides, the CDR3 is TGTGCCAGCACACCTAGCGGGAGGGTCAATGAGCAGTTCTTC. Translation gives CASTPSGRVNEQFF.

This chain connects TRBV5-8 to TRBJ2-5, with D possibly called TRBD1 or TRBD2 (7 bases each). The ends were cut back, 4 bases at V and 4 bases at J, with 14 bases in the middle. This CDR3 spans 14 amino acids. Germline V lookup: CDR1 SGHTS, CDR2 YDEGEE. The CDR3 nucleotides read TGTGCCAGCAGCCTGCAGGGGGGGGCAGAGACCCAGTACTTC. It codes for CASSLQGGAETQYF.

A few counts support this clonotype. The V gene is TRBV2, the J gene TRBJ2-2, with 7 bases fitting TRBD1. The V gene end was trimmed by 7 bases and the J gene end by 8 bases; junction bases not matched to a gene: 7. The CDR3 contains 13 residues. Germline V lookup: CDR1 SNHLY, CDR2 FYNNEI. As DNA, the CDR3 is TGTGCCAGCATAAGAAGGGGGCGAGGGGAGCTGTTTTTT. Its protein product is CASIRRGRGELFF.

The chain has TRBV5-1 and TRBJ1-1; no clear D. Trimming took off 5 bases at V and 3 bases at J, with 17 bases between the two ends. Germline CDR1 is SGHRS and CDR2 is YFSETQ. The CDR3 spans 15 residues. The CDR3 is CASSFGSTGDTEAFF. CDR3 bases: TGCGCCAGCAGTTTTGGGTCGACTGGCGACACTGAAGCTTTCTTT.

The rearrangement links TRBV28 to TRBJ1-3; maybe TRBD1 (5 bases). This CDR3 is built from 16 residues. V lost 3 bases to trimming and J lost 3 bases, with 15 bases between them. Germline V gives CDR1 MDHEN, CDR2 SYDVKM. CDR3 loop: CASSFGDAGHGNTIYF. CDR3 DNA: TGTGCCAGCAGTTTCGGGGACGCAGGCCATGGAAACACCATATATTTT.

The CDR3 here is CASRPHMESTEAFF. Here the CDR3 DNA reads TGCGCCAGCAGACCACATATGGAGAGCACTGAAGCTTTCTTT. V usage is TRBV5-1 and J usage is TRBJ1-1; D gene ambiguous. There are 14 residues in the CDR3. Germline CDR1 SGHRS, CDR2 YFSETQ. V was pared by 5 bases and J by 4 bases, with 15 bases between.

This chain joins TRBV19 and TRBJ2-7, with 10 bases lining up with TRBD2. Germline V CDR1 and CDR2: LNHDA, SQIVND (reference sequence). The CDR3 loop spans 14 amino acids. V was pared by 5 bases and J by 3 bases, with 4 bases of the junction left unmatched. This CDR3 reads CASSPSGGFYEQYF. DNA of the CDR3: TGTGCCAGTAGTCCTAGCGGGGGTTTCTACGAGCAGTACTTC.

This clonotype turned up a few times. This chain uses TRBV12-3 or TRBV12-4 with TRBJ2-5, with D possibly being TRBD2 (6 bases). CDR3 length: 15 residues. V lost 6 bases to trimming and J lost 5 bases, with 19 bases between them. Written as DNA, the CDR3 is TGTGCCAGCAGCCGAACTAACGGGAGTGGGGAGACCCAGTACTTC. Translated, it gives CASSRTNGSGETQYF.

The chain recombines TRBV6-5 with TRBJ2-5; TRBD2 agrees at 9 bases. This CDR3 has 15 amino acids. Germline values: CDR1 MNHEY, CDR2 SVGAGI. The V segment lost 4 bases and the J segment 3 bases; nucleotides outside the gene matches: 6. CDR3 amino acids: CASSSPGLAKETQYF. The CDR3 bases are TGTGCCAGCAGTTCTCCAGGACTAGCGAAAGAGACCCAGTACTTC.

The CDR3 nucleotides are TGTGCCAGTAACAGGGCCTCAGGGCTGGCTTTCTTT. Its protein is CASNRASGLAFF. This chain uses TRBV19 with TRBJ1-1, with D possibly TRBD1 on 6 matching bases. There are 12 residues in the CDR3. V dropped 7 bases and J dropped 11 bases, with 17 bases sitting between them. CDR1 and CDR2 from the germline V gene are LNHDA and SQIVND (reference sequence).

This clonotype appeared a single time. The CDR3 DNA follows: TGTGCCAGCAGCTTAGAAAGGGCGAATACGCAGTATTTT. Its translation is CASSLERANTQYF. V gene TRBV7-2 combines with J gene TRBJ2-3, with D uncertain. The CDR3 totals 13 residues. The germline V gene has CDR1 SGHTA and CDR2 FQGNSA. V was trimmed by 1 base and J by 7 bases, leaving 9 bases between them.

This clonotype was picked up many times. The rearrangement uses TRBV27 and TRBJ1-2, with D possibly TRBD1 on 5 matching bases. In germline, CDR1 is MNHEY, CDR2 SMNVEV (reference sequence). The length of the CDR3 is 13 residues. V was shortened by 2 bases and J by 6 bases, with 10 bases between the two germline ends. In DNA, the CDR3 is TGTGCCAGCAGTTTAGTTTCAGGGAATGGCTACACCTTC. The encoded protein is CASSLVSGNGYTF.

This clonotype turned up a few times. J is TRBJ1-6 and V is TRBV3-1, with no clear D. CDR3 length equals 13 residues. Per the germline V gene, CDR1 is LGHDT and CDR2 is YNNKEL (reference sequence). Trimming removed 3 bases at V and 10 bases at J, with 10 bases between. CDR3 sequence reads: CASSQDETSPLHF. The CDR3 DNA reads TGTGCCAGCAGCCAGGACGAGACCTCACCCCTCCACTTT.

In the case of this clonotype: A much larger clone lies a single base off, so this may be a read error. The V and J genes are TRBV10-3 and TRBJ2-7, with 8 bases fitting TRBD2. Germline V gives CDR1 ENHRY, CDR2 SYGVKD. This CDR3 spans 14 amino acids. The junction had 4 bases not matched to a gene; V was cut back by 1 base and J by 5 bases. The CDR3 here is CAISEFGGGDEQYF. The CDR3 coding sequence is TGTGCCATCAGTGAGTTCGGGGGGGGTGACGAGCAGTACTTC.